Following are 27 T cell receptor beta chains from one sample sequenced in a study of OX40 agonist ivuxolimab in advanced cancers. Data came from immunoSEQ multiplex PCR; TCRdb stores just in-frame clones and leaves some out. In the table there are around 40,000 clones, 65% to 90% of which are singletons. The input for sequencing was CD4+ or CD8+ T cells sorted from blood, taken in a trial of the OX40 agonist ivuxolimab. These TCRs come from an adult with an advanced solid tumor such as melanoma, head and neck, liver or kidney cancer.

This chain uses TRBV5-4 with TRBJ1-1, with 7 bases aligning to TRBD1. The V gene's germline CDR1 is SGHNT and CDR2 YYREEE (reference sequence). This CDR3 is 12 amino acids long. Trimming removed 4 bases from V and 11 bases from J; junction bases left unmatched: 8. The CDR3 DNA follows: TGTGCCAGCAGCAACGACAGGGTACGGGCTTTCTTT. It specifies CASSNDRVRAFF.

The rearrangement joins TRBV2 to TRBJ2-6; tentative D call: TRBD1 (6 bases). The germline CDR1 and CDR2 sequences are SNHLY and FYNNEI. CDR3 length: 18 amino acids. V was trimmed by 7 bases and J by 7 bases, leaving 26 bases between them. As DNA, the CDR3 is TGTGCCAGCACCATGGACAGAGGGTATACATATTTAGCCAACGTCCTGACTTTC. It encodes CASTMDRGYTYLANVLTF.

The chain has TRBV7-9 and TRBJ2-2; possibly TRBD2 for D (7 bases). Germline CDR1 reads SEHNR; CDR2 reads FQNEAQ (reference sequence). The CDR3 loop spans 16 amino acids. V shed 3 bases and J shed 6 bases, with 17 bases lying between them. The CDR3 region is CASSFPGHGRSGELFF. The CDR3 DNA follows: TGTGCCAGCAGCTTTCCGGGACACGGGAGGTCCGGGGAGCTGTTTTTT.

This rearrangement joins TRBV27 to TRBJ1-5; 7 bases align to TRBD1. From germline, CDR1 is MNHEY and CDR2 SMNVEV (reference sequence). Unmatched junction bases numbered 3, after V lost 5 bases and J lost 2 bases. The CDR3 spans 14 residues. The DNA for the CDR3 is TGTGCCAGCAGTCTAGGACAGGGCAATCAGCCCCAGCATTTT. This translates into CASSLGQGNQPQHF.

The chain has TRBV15 and TRBJ1-1; TRBD1 is a possible D gene (5 bases). Trimming cost V 0 bases and J 3 bases, with 8 bases left between them. The CDR3 sequence is 14 residues long. Germline V gives CDR1 LNHNV, CDR2 YYDKDF (reference sequence). Here the CDR3 DNA reads TGTGCCACCAGCAGAGAAGGGGAGGACACTGAAGCTTTCTTT. Its protein is CATSREGEDTEAFF.

The genes are TRBV6-5 and TRBJ2-1, with D possibly called TRBD1 or TRBD2 (5 bases each). The CDR3 totals 15 residues. V lost 2 bases and J 4 bases, leaving 12 bases between the germline ends. Germline V gene data show CDR1 as MNHEY and CDR2 as SVGAGI. The CDR3 sequence is CASSYEGPWYNEQFF. The CDR3 region has the DNA TGTGCCAGCAGTTACGAGGGGCCTTGGTACAATGAGCAGTTCTTC.

This chain uses TRBV30 with TRBJ1-1, with D perhaps matching TRBD1 (5 bases). The CDR3 is made up of 17 amino acids. The germline gives CDR1 GTSNPN, CDR2 SVGIG (reference sequence). V was trimmed by 4 bases and J by 0 bases, leaving 21 bases between them. CDR3 DNA sequence: TGTGCCTGGACCAGACATCGCGGGGGATATATGAACACTGAAGCTTTCTTT. This translates into CAWTRHRGGYMNTEAFF. Full variable domain (missing parts from reference TRBV30 and TRBJ1-1): SQTIHQWPATLVQPVGSPLSLECTVEGTSNPNLYWYRQAAGRGLQLLFYSVGIGQISSEVPQNLSASRPQDRQFILSSKKLLLSDSGFYLCAWTRHRGGYMNTEAFFGQGTRLTVV.

V and J are TRBV21-1 and TRBJ2-6; the table's D gene call, TRBD1, was not cross checked with the DNA. TRBV21-1 is shown as a pseudogene. The length of the CDR3 is 20 residues. The CDR3 region has the DNA TGTGCCAGCAGCAAAACCTCCTCCCACACAGGGGCGTCGGGGGCCAACGTCCTGACTTTC. Translated: CASSKTSSHTGASGANVLTF.

The chain couples TRBV13 to TRBJ1-1, with a tentative D call TRBD1 (5 bases). CDR1 PRHDT and CDR2 FYEKMQ come from the germline V gene (reference sequence). V lost 4 bases and J 8 bases, leaving 8 bases between the germline ends. This CDR3 is built from 11 residues. The CDR3 loop reads CASSSNREAFF. CDR3 in DNA: TGTGCCAGCAGCTCAAACAGGGAAGCTTTCTTT.

V gene TRBV10-3 combines with J gene TRBJ2-4; no firm D call. Germline assignment: CDR1 ENHRY and CDR2 SYGVKD. The CDR3 consists of 15 residues. V was trimmed by 2 bases and J by 1 base, leaving 9 bases between them. CDR3 sequence reads: CAISEIGWAKNIQYF. CDR3 nucleotides: TGTGCCATCAGTGAGATTGGGTGGGCCAAAAACATTCAGTACTTC.

V and J are TRBV18 and TRBJ1-5; D possibly corresponds to TRBD1 (5 bases). Germline CDR1 KGHSH, CDR2 LQKENI. V was clipped by 6 bases and J by 1 base, with 13 bases between them. CDR3 length: 15 residues. The DNA of the CDR3 is TGTGCCAGCTCGCGGGGGGACGGCAGCAATCAGCCCCAGCATTTT. It codes for CASSRGDGSNQPQHF.

This sequence joins TRBV5-6 and TRBJ1-1; D may be TRBD1 (5 bases). From germline, CDR1 is SGHDT and CDR2 YYEEEE. Trimming pared 1 base from V and 1 base from J, leaving 11 bases between. CDR3 length equals 15 residues. The CDR3 DNA reads TGTGCCAGCAGCTTGTGGGGACGGAGGAACACTGAAGCTTTCTTT. Encoded protein: CASSLWGRRNTEAFF.

V is TRBV28 and J is TRBJ2-1; D gene uncertain. CDR1 is MDHEN, CDR2 SYDVKM, per germline. Trimming took off 3 bases at V and 0 bases at J, with 6 bases between the two ends. The CDR3 is 14 residues long. The DNA of the CDR3 is TGTGCCAGCAGTTTCGACCTCTCCTACAATGAGCAGTTCTTC. It is translated as CASSFDLSYNEQFF.

This clone occurred once. This chain uses TRBV9 with TRBJ1-1, with D possibly TRBD1 on 5 matching bases. Looked up from germline, CDR1 is SGDLS and CDR2 is YYNGEE. V shed 7 bases and J shed 3 bases, with 13 bases lying between them. CDR3 size: 13 residues. The CDR3 region has the DNA TGTGCCAGCCTAGAGGGGTGGCACACTGAAGCTTTCTTT. This codes for CASLEGWHTEAFF.

The chain is built from TRBV6-1 and TRBJ1-4; TRBD1 matches at 7 bases. The CDR3 has 15 amino acids. The germline V gene encodes CDR1 MNHNS and CDR2 SASEGT. Trimming removed 7 bases from V and 14 bases from J; junction bases left unmatched: 19. The CDR3 is CASTQGGTESRSLFF. CDR3 sequence (DNA): TGTGCCAGCACCCAAGGGGGGACAGAATCGAGAAGCCTGTTTTTT.

This chain connects TRBV5-1 to TRBJ2-4, with D perhaps given as TRBD1 or TRBD2 (5 bases each). The CDR3 consists of 15 residues. Germline V gene sequence: CDR1 SGHRS, CDR2 YFSETQ. The V and J ends lost 0 bases and 3 bases respectively, with 10 bases between them. The CDR3 region is CASSLGGEGKNIQYF. In nucleotides, the CDR3 is TGCGCCAGCAGCTTGGGAGGGGAAGGCAAAAACATTCAGTACTTC.

V and J are TRBV7-3 and TRBJ2-1, with TRBD1 identical over 9 bases. The CDR3 has 13 amino acids. Germline trimming cut 2 bases from V and 15 bases from J; bases unmatched to any gene: 8. Germline V gene sequence: CDR1 SGHTA, CDR2 FQGTGA. CDR3 residues: CASSLLFGDRVFF. The DNA of the CDR3 is TGTGCCAGCAGCTTATTGTTCGGGGACAGGGTGTTCTTC.

This sequence joins TRBV2 and TRBJ2-3; 8 nucleotides align to TRBD1. Germline V gives CDR1 SNHLY, CDR2 FYNNEI. This CDR3 has 16 residues. Germline trimming cut 6 bases from V and 4 bases from J; bases unmatched to any gene: 12. The CDR3 spells CASREQGVRYPDTQYF. The CDR3 DNA reads TGTGCCAGCAGGGAACAGGGGGTTAGGTATCCAGATACGCAGTATTTT. The full variable domain, completed using reference TRBV2 and TRBJ2-3, is EPEVTQTPSHQVTQMGQEVILRCVPISNHLYFYWYRQILGQKVEFLVSFYNNEISEKSEIFDDQFSVERPDGSNFTLKIRSTKLEDSAMYFCASREQGVRYPDTQYFGPGTRLTVL.

To note about this clone: The same CDR3 arises from other DNA sequences in this sample as well. The genes are TRBV7-2 and TRBJ2-7; 7 bases are a match to TRBD1. The CDR3 has 14 amino acids. V gave up 4 bases and J gave up 1 base; unmatched junction bases: 4. The V gene's germline CDR1 is SGHTA and CDR2 FQGNSA. The CDR3 sequence: CASSSRDSSYEQYF. In DNA form, the CDR3 reads TGTGCCAGCAGCTCCCGGGACAGTTCCTACGAGCAGTACTTC. Full variable domain (rest looked up from reference TRBV7-2 and TRBJ2-7): GAGVSQSPSNKVTEKGKDVELRCDPISGHTALYWYRQSLGQGLEFLIYFQGNSAPDKSGLPSDRFSAERTGGSVSTLTIQRTQQEDSAVYLCASSSRDSSYEQYFGPGTRLTVT.

In this sample, this clone turned up a few times. This chain joins TRBV6-5 and TRBJ1-5; D is unresolved. The CDR3 extends over 14 amino acids. V lost 6 bases, J lost 1 base, and 10 bases lay in between. Germline V lookup: CDR1 MNHEY, CDR2 SVGAGI. CDR3 coding DNA: TGTGCCAGCAGCCTTTCCCAGAGCAATCAGCCCCAGCATTTT. The encoded protein is CASSLSQSNQPQHF.

This clone was counted a single time. Here the CDR3 reads CASTRTGGSYEQYF. The CDR3 region has the DNA TGTGCCAGCACCAGGACAGGGGGGTCCTACGAGCAGTACTTC. This rearrangement joins TRBV6-5 to TRBJ2-7; 10 bases align to TRBD1. The CDR3 has 14 amino acids. The germline V gene has CDR1 MNHEY and CDR2 SVGAGI. Trimming cost V 7 bases and J 1 base; bases outside gene matches: 4.

The gene calls are TRBV7-8 and TRBJ2-5, with D uncertain. The CDR3 contains 13 residues. Germline assignment: CDR1 SGHVS and CDR2 FQNEAQ. The ends were cut back, 3 bases at V and 5 bases at J, with 10 bases in the middle. CDR3 bases: TGTGCCAGCAGCTTCTCAAGAAGGGAGACCCAGTACTTC. Translation: CASSFSRRETQYF.

In the case of this clone: This specimen includes other DNA sequences encoding the same CDR3. The chain links TRBV7-3 to TRBJ1-3, with TRBD1 as a possible D gene (5 bases). The V gene's germline CDR1 is SGHTA and CDR2 FQGTGA. The CDR3 consists of 14 residues. The V end lost 5 bases, the J end lost 3 bases, and 11 bases lay between the germline ends. The CDR3 DNA reads as TGTGCCAGCAGCCTAGACGGGGGTGGAAACACCATATATTTT. This codes for CASSLDGGGNTIYF.

The chain employs TRBV5-6 and TRBJ2-4; possible D gene TRBD2, 5 bases. Deletions cut 0 bases from V and 8 bases from J, with 15 bases between. The CDR3 contains 15 residues. The germline gives CDR1 SGHDT, CDR2 YYEEEE. The CDR3 sequence is CASSLVRAVLDIQYF. For the CDR3, the DNA is TGTGCCAGCAGCTTGGTGAGGGCGGTGTTGGACATTCAGTACTTC. The entire variable domain, with the rest obtained from reference TRBV5-6 and TRBJ2-4, is as follows: DAGVTQSPTHLIKTRGQQVTLRCSPKSGHDTVSWYQQALGQGPQFIFQYYEEEERQRGNFPDRFSGHQFPNYSSELNVNALLLGDSALYLCASSLVRAVLDIQYFGAGTRLSVL.

This clone was detected only once. This chain uses TRBV5-5 with TRBJ2-7, with 7 bases lining up with TRBD2. This CDR3 is built from 15 residues. The V gene end was trimmed by 0 bases and the J gene end by 5 bases; junction bases not matched to a gene: 8. Germline CDR1 SGHKS, CDR2 YYEKEE (reference sequence). The CDR3 region is CASSLDPGRLDEQYF. CDR3 DNA sequence: TGTGCCAGCAGCTTGGATCCCGGGAGGTTGGACGAGCAGTACTTC.

The J gene is TRBJ2-2, the V gene TRBV7-2; a possible D gene is TRBD2 (5 bases). Germline CDR1 and CDR2: SGHTA and FQGNSA. This CDR3 is 13 amino acids long. V lost 6 bases and J 8 bases, leaving 13 bases between the germline ends. The CDR3 DNA reads TGTGCCAGCAGGGAGGCCCAGAGAGGGGAGCTGTTTTTT. It encodes CASREAQRGELFF.

The V gene is TRBV6-5, the J gene TRBJ1-5, with D unresolved. The CDR3 totals 13 residues. CDR1 is MNHEY, CDR2 SVGAGI, per germline. V was clipped by 0 bases and J by 6 bases, with 6 bases between them. CDR3 coding DNA: TGTGCCAGCAGTTACTCGGCGGGTCAGCCCCAGCATTTT. This encodes CASSYSAGQPQHF.